This T cell receptor beta chain was observed in a study of cytomegalovirus exposure and HLA in healthy donors (dated by TCRdb to 2016 to 2017). For the wider study: In an earlier analysis of roughly 590 of the donors, 250 to 350 Gb of sequence data and about 110 million unique TCR beta sequences from approximately 180 million T cells were reported. Roughly 310 gigabases of sequencing data and some 85 million unique TCR sequences were included in an early release covering 550 to 650 HLA-typed donors. Of the 350 to 450 genotyped donors, roughly 80% were placed in the genetic ancestry cluster associated with self-reported Caucasian donors. The study aimed to test whether signatures of past pathogen exposure could be identified by cataloging public T cell receptors. The T cell repertoires of some 700 subjects were profiled by immunosequencing and related to cytomegalovirus serostatus. In addition to the first cohort of around 670 subjects, a separate validation cohort of 100 to 150 different subjects was used. The study combined high-throughput TCR immunosequencing, statistical association of individual TCRs with disease status, and machine learning to predict cytomegalovirus infection status. In a later analysis, previously published TCR beta repertoires from 500 to 750 donors were re-analyzed and high-resolution HLA genotyping was added so that TCR occurrence patterns could be studied. Rather than using new phenotypic data, the later analysis identified candidate immune exposures from TCR beta sequences and from how often those sequences occurred across donors. An earlier analysis of around 580 of the donors used high-throughput TCR beta sequencing to judge whether each TCR beta V gene segment behaved as functional or pseudogenic. Donor age, sex, ethnicity and CMV serostatus were compiled together with the repertoire data. Genome-wide SNP genotypes for about 65% of the 666 donors were used in a later genetic analysis, which treated that subset as a discovery cohort. Every repertoire in the discovery cohort had been generated on one and the same sequencing platform. Class I and class II HLA loci were covered by the typing at four-digit resolution. The number of typed donors differed by locus: about 620-630 for A, B, C, DRB1 and DQB1; approximately 530 for DQA1; fewer than 610 for DPA1; and roughly 470 for DPB1. Because of strong linkage in the cohort, roughly five DR-DQ haplotypes were treated as single units for association and clustering. Across around 400 genotyped donors of the cohort, an average of 235,054 unique TCR beta nucleotide sequences per donor were sequenced, and roughly 20% of those sequences were non-productive.

Points the paper makes about the study in general: The study listed 164 TCR beta chains as associated with cytomegalovirus. In this cohort, only TCR beta chains were sequenced, and detectable features were limited by the absence of alpha or paired-chain data. Compared with the approximately 700-donor mean, donors in an Asian-associated ancestry cluster had fewer N-insertions in productive TCRs, according to a later genetic analysis. In a later analysis, most CMV-associated TCR beta chains were found to appear HLA-restricted, with HLA associations seemingly driven largely by CMV exposure. Most TCR sequences were seen in very few donors, while some public TCRs were found in many individuals. In a later analysis, several top co-occurrence clusters were reported to appear linked to parvovirus B19, influenza, CMV and Epstein-Barr virus. The authors suggested that the approach could potentially be extended to other disease states and immunological phenotypes. In an earlier analysis of some 500 of the donors, most TCR beta V segments appeared in productive rearrangements about 87% or about 30% of the time, broadly matching IMGT annotations. CMV serostatus was the only immune exposure information available for the cohort. Presence/absence analyses assumed roughly uniform sequencing depth across donors, an assumption that may not hold. A later analysis found that TCR association rates varied across HLA loci, with DRB1 alleles showing the most associated TCRs and HLA-C alleles the fewest. Three of the identified cytomegalovirus-associated TCR beta chains were confirmed in vitro to be specific for cytomegalovirus antigens. Linkage disequilibrium might explain the correlated functional status among segregating V segments, but an unknown experimental factor could not be excluded. In a later genetic analysis, a missense DCLRE1C variant was associated with V-gene and J-gene trimming of TCR beta chains, and the association was replicated in an independent cohort. A cluster of highly shared sequence variants was judged likely to represent a technical artifact of the sequencing pipeline. Because counts were too low, fewer than 20 rarely observed V segments, including chromosome 9 orphons, were excluded from the earlier analysis of several hundred of the donors. In a later analysis, about 17,000 TCR beta sequences were associated with specific HLA alleles at a false discovery rate of 0.05. The 87-base-pair reads could not distinguish some IMGT-functional V segments, including TRBV6-2 and TRBV6-3, so those segments were excluded. When HLA alleles, especially DR and DQ, strongly co-occurred, attributing TCR associations to individual alleles was difficult. Because HLA typing was missing for some donors at each locus, association tests included only the typed subset. A further reported finding was that TCR beta sequences accurately predicted the HLA-A and HLA-B alleles for most subjects in the first cohort. In both the original and validation cohorts, the classifier was reported to diagnose cytomegalovirus status with high specificity and sensitivity. In a later analysis, HLA-associated TCR beta chains showed more clonal expansion and lower generation probabilities than non-associated chains that were equally common.

The cohort consisted of 650 to 700 healthy bone marrow donors. At the time of sampling, all cohort members were nominally healthy, though unrecorded immune exposures were likely present. The donor tested CMV seropositive and was one of the 289 seropositive cohort members. Each donor provided a peripheral blood sample, and peripheral blood mononuclear cells were used for TCR beta sequencing. Genomic DNA extraction from the blood cell samples was performed with the Qiagen DNeasy Blood Extraction Kit. On this clone: Its antigen is not yet known. Per-base quality was not reported, and no clone a single base away is much larger than it.

A distance of 13 bases separates the germline ends of V and J, which lose 6 bases and 8 bases respectively. CDR1 SQVTM and CDR2 ANQGSEA were looked up in the germline V gene. The CDR3 holds 11 amino acids from the cysteine to the phenylalanine. Only the CDR3 DNA is retained, 33 bases long and in frame from the first base. The library was built by means of the immunoSEQ multiplex PCR assay. For the multiplex PCR, a mixture combining 60 forward primers for TCR Vbeta segments and 13 reverse primers for TCR Jbeta segments was used. Amplification of the CDR3 region of rearranged TCR beta genes was performed with a multiplex PCR assay on genomic DNA. The amplified TCR beta libraries were sequenced on the Illumina HiSeq System as 87-base-pair reads. As for the original processing: A later analysis tallied around 80 million unique TCR beta chains across the 660 or so repertoires, and around 12 million of those chains were shared by two or more donors. Raw reads were error-corrected and collapsed into unique sequences with a nearest-neighbor algorithm that merged closely related sequences to remove PCR and sequencing errors. Alignment of CDR3 sequences to IMGT reference sequences was used to assign V, D and J gene segments. For a sequence to be retained, at least a six-nucleotide match to both a V gene segment and a J gene segment was required. Rearrangements were classified as productive when the CDR3 lacked stop codons and remained in frame with V and J, and all other rearrangements were classified as non-productive. Following IMGT convention, CDR3 was defined as the stretch from the second conserved V-encoded cysteine up to the conserved J-encoded phenylalanine. Sequences without an unambiguous match to a single V gene segment were excluded from the earlier analysis of about 600 of the donors. In an earlier analysis of some 590 of the donors, a V segment was called functional when productive rearrangements were above 56.7%, and segregating when the standard deviation between donors exceeded 5%. A statistical classification framework was built for diagnosing cytomegalovirus status from the catalog of TCR beta chain sequences. A later analysis assigned V and J genes by comparing TCR nucleotide sequences with IMGT/GENE-DB human TR gene sequences. In a later analysis, CDR3 sequences and most-parsimonious VDJ recombination scenarios were assigned using the TCRdist pipeline. In a later analysis, each TCR beta chain was defined by its CDR3 amino acid sequence together with its V-gene family, and reads lacking a unique V-gene family were excluded. In a later analysis, around 650 highly shared, low-generation-probability nucleotide sequences were removed to address suspected cross-contamination and a sequencing artifact. In a later analysis, a clonal expansion index was calculated for each public chain from normalized within-repertoire ranks of inferred template counts. In a later analysis, generation probabilities were computed with a VDJ recombination model fitted to out-of-frame rearrangements, and the resulting probabilities were checked against IGoR. Hypergeometric tests were used in a later analysis to score TCR-TCR, TCR-HLA and TCR-CMV co-occurrence, with a repertoire-size bias correction applied to the TCR pairs. To estimate false discovery rates, a later analysis permuted the HLA or CMV assignments 20 times. In a later analysis, co-occurring TCRs were grouped using DBSCAN, with TCRdist sequence similarity added in when clustering inside HLA-allele-positive subsets. For co-occurrence clustering, repertoires with fewer than 30,000 or more than 120,000 public chains were excluded, along with about five repertoires with anomalous nucleotide sharing. What TCRdb holds here is the immuneACCESS table cut down to in-frame rearrangements. Part of the clones is not present; checked against another copy, under half of the missing clones reflect an unresolved V gene, and the others are unexplained. That table gives V, J and clone size, and the DNA gave D and trimming. The sample table contains around 89,000 clones; only one count was recorded for over 70% of them. The top ten clones comprise roughly 1.3% of the sample.

Material: PBMCs. Recombination linked TRBV29-1 to TRBJ2-5, with the D gene not clear enough to name. This TCR derives from a girl aged 2 to 10 in good health and CMV-seropositive. The DNA sequence reads TGCAGCGTCCCGTCTCTAGGAACCCAGTACTTC. This encodes CSVPSLGTQYF. Where the CDR3 stops, the reference TRBV29-1 and TRBJ2-5 genes take over; the full variable domain is SAVISQKPSRDICQRGTSLTIQCQVDSQVTMMFWYRQQPGQSLTLIATANQGSEATYESGFVIDKFPISRPNLTFSTLTVSNMSPEDSSIYLCSVPSLGTQYFGPGTRLLVL.